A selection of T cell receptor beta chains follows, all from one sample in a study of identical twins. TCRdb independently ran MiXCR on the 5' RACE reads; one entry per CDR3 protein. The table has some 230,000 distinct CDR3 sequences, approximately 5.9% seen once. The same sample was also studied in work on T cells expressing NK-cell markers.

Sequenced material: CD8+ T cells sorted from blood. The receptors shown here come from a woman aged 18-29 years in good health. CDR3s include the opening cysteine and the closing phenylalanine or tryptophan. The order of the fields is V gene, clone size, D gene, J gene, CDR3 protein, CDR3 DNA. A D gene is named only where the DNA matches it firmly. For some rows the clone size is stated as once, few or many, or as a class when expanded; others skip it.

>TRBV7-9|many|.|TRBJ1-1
CASTQLNTEAFF
TGTGCCAGCACCCAATTGAACACTGAAGCTTTCTTT
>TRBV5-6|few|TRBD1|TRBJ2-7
CASSLGQGTEQYF
TGTGCCAGCAGCTTGGGACAGGGAACCGAGCAGTACTTC
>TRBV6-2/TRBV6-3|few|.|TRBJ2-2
CASRQGLHGELFF
TGTGCCAGCAGGCAGGGACTCCACGGGGAGCTGTTTTTT
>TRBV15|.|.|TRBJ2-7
CATTEIGGEQYF
TGTGCCACCACCGAGATAGGGGGCGAGCAGTACTTC
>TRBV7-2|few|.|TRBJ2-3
CATRVWVSATDTQYF
TGTGCCACCCGCGTTTGGGTGTCCGCCACAGATACGCAGTATTTT
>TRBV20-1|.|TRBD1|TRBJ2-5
CSGDQGAEETQYF
TGCAGTGGGGACCAGGGGGCGGAGGAGACCCAGTACTTC
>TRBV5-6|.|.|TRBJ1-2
CASRFQGVGYTF
TGTGCCAGCAGGTTTCAGGGAGTTGGCTACACCTTC
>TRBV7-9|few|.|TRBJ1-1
CASSLETGEDEAFF
TGTGCCAGCAGCTTAGAGACTGGGGAGGATGAAGCTTTCTTT
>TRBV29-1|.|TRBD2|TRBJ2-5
CSVGLAGGQETQYF
TGCAGCGTTGGATTAGCGGGGGGCCAAGAGACCCAGTACTTC
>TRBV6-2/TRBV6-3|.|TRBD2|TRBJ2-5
CASSYFMTSADEETQYF
TGTGCCAGCAGTTACTTCATGACTAGCGCTGACGAAGAGACCCAGTACTTC
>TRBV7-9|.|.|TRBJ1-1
CAGTNPEFTEAFF
TGTGCCGGGACTAACCCGGAGTTCACTGAAGCTTTCTTT
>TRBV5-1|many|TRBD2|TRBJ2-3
CASSEGLAGGTDTQYF
TGCGCCAGCAGCGAGGGACTAGCGGGGGGCACAGATACGCAGTATTTT
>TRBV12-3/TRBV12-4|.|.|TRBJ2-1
CASSFGATYNEQFF
TGTGCCAGCAGTTTCGGGGCCACCTACAATGAGCAGTTCTTC
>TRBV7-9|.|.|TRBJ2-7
CASSEDSPIF
TGTGCCAGCAGCGAGGACTCTCCCATCTTC
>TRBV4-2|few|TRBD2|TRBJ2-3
CASSQALAGGLPGDTQYF
TGTGCCAGCAGCCAGGCCCTAGCGGGGGGGCTCCCGGGGGATACGCAGTATTTT
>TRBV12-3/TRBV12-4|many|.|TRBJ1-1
CASSLLSGGDTEAFF
TGTGCCAGCAGTTTACTGTCTGGAGGGGACACTGAAGCTTTCTTT
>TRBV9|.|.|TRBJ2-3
CASSVEGGSTDTQYF
TGTGCCAGCAGCGTAGAGGGGGGTAGCACAGATACGCAGTATTTT
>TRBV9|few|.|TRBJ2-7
CASSVAGGGAGEEQYF
TGTGCCAGCAGCGTAGCCGGCGGGGGCGCAGGGGAAGAGCAGTACTTC
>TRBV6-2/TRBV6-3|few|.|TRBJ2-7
CASSGEYEQYF
TGTGCCAGCAGTGGCGAATACGAGCAGTACTTC
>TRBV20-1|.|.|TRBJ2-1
CSARIYGRDFSEQFF
TGCAGTGCTAGGATCTATGGGCGGGATTTTAGTGAGCAGTTCTTC
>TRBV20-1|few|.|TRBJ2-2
CSARGSPDTGELFF
TGCAGTGCTAGGGGGTCCCCCGACACCGGGGAGCTGTTTTTT
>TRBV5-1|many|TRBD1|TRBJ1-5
CASSFTGGWNQPQHF
TGCGCCAGCAGCTTCACAGGGGGTTGGAATCAGCCCCAGCATTTT
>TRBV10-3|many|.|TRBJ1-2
CAISGIRETGYGYTF
TGTGCCATCAGCGGGATCAGGGAGACTGGATATGGCTACACCTTC
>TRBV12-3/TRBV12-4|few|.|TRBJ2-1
CASGSFREQFF
TGTGCCAGTGGGAGTTTCCGTGAGCAGTTCTTC
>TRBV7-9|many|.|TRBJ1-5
CASSLTWDQPQHF
TGTGCCAGCAGCTTGACCTGGGATCAGCCCCAGCATTTT
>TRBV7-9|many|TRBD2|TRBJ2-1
CASSLLGGGYNEQFF
TGTGCCAGCAGCTTATTGGGGGGGGGCTACAATGAGCAGTTCTTC
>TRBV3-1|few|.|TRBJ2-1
CASSQGVSYNEQFF
TGTGCCAGCAGCCAGGGCGTATCCTACAATGAGCAGTTCTTC